The 31 T cell receptor beta chains presented below share a single source sample, sequenced in a study of T cell responses to AZD1222 COVID-19 vaccine. Some clones are missing from TCRdb's copy, which holds only in-frame ones; the method was immunoSEQ multiplex PCR. The sample holds approximately 120,000 clones; around 92% are singletons and the top ten take 4% to 5%. Specimen: peripheral blood, collected on day 0 of AZD1222 vaccination. Receptors originate from an adult in good health.

The V call is TRBV28, the J call TRBJ1-5, with D possibly matching TRBD1 (6 bases). Germline V lookup: CDR1 MDHEN, CDR2 SYDVKM. Trimming took 11 bases from V and 6 from J, leaving 17 bases between them. The CDR3 totals 13 residues. The CDR3 DNA reads TGTGCCGTGGGGGGGGGCGCGGCTCAGCCCCAGCATTTT. It encodes CAVGGGAAQPQHF.

This sequence joins TRBV18 and TRBJ1-2; 7 bases fit TRBD1. The CDR3 runs 13 residues. Losses at the gene ends were 5 bases for V and 3 bases for J; bases not matched to a gene: 3. CDR1 is KGHSH, CDR2 LQKENI, per germline. As DNA, the CDR3 is TGTGCCAGCTCAGGACAGGATCACTATGGCTACACCTTC. Its translation is CASSGQDHYGYTF.

This rearrangement joins TRBV28 to TRBJ2-3; D remains ambiguous. V was pared by 5 bases and J by 2 bases, with 14 bases between. There are 15 residues in the CDR3. Germline CDR1 is MDHEN and CDR2 is SYDVKM. The CDR3 DNA reads as TGTGCCAGCAGTGCCCCCGTTGAACTCACAGATACGCAGTATTTT. Its translation: CASSAPVELTDTQYF.

In DNA, the CDR3 is TGTGCCAGCAGCCAAGACGGAGGGAAAGAGACCCAGTACTTC. It translates to CASSQDGGKETQYF. V is TRBV3-1 (or the pseudogene TRBV3-2) and J is TRBJ2-5, with D possibly TRBD2 on 6 matching bases. There are 14 residues in the CDR3. Germline CDR1 is LGHDT and CDR2 is YNNKEL (reference sequence). Trimming removed 0 bases from V and 3 bases from J, with 8 bases in between.

V and J are TRBV7-8 and TRBJ2-6, with 7 bases that match TRBD1. The CDR3 extends over 15 amino acids. CDR1 is SGHVS and CDR2 is FQNEAQ in the germline V gene. V lost 10 bases and J lost 1; bases outside the gene matches: 7. CDR3 in amino acids: CATRGGQSGANVLTF. The DNA of the CDR3 is TGTGCCACGCGTGGGGGACAGTCTGGGGCCAACGTCCTGACTTTC.

The gene calls are TRBV19 and TRBJ2-7; no clear D gene. The length of the CDR3 is 13 residues. V was clipped by 10 bases and J by 0 bases, with 13 bases between them. In germline, CDR1 is LNHDA, CDR2 SQIVND (reference sequence). The CDR3 DNA follows: TGTGCCACCTCACCAGTAAGCTCCTACGAGCAGTACTTC. Translating it yields CATSPVSSYEQYF. The variable domain in full, completed from reference TRBV19 and TRBJ2-7, reads DGGITQSPKYLFRKEGQNVTLSCEQNLNHDAMYWYRQDPGQGLRLIYYSQIVNDFQKGDIAEGYSVSREKKESFPLTVTSAQKNPTAFYLCATSPVSSYEQYFGPGTRLTVT.

The rearrangement links TRBV13 to TRBJ2-7, with TRBD2 matching over 9 bases. There are 14 residues in the CDR3. J lost 6 bases, V lost 5 bases, and 8 bases had no gene match. Germline V lookup: CDR1 PRHDT, CDR2 FYEKMQ (reference sequence). CDR3 bases: TGTGCCAGCAGCCCTAAGGGACTAGCAGTCGAGCAGTACTTC. Translation: CASSPKGLAVEQYF.

This clone was observed a handful of times. This sequence joins TRBV20-1 and TRBJ2-3; D is possibly TRBD2 (7 bases). The V gene's germline CDR1 is DFQATT and CDR2 SNEGSKA (reference sequence). This CDR3 region has 15 residues. V was shortened by 3 bases and J by 5 bases, with 18 bases between the two germline ends. The CDR3 DNA sequence: TGCAGTGCTAGTCCATGGGAGGGGGACGGAGATACGCAGTATTTT. Translated, it gives CSASPWEGDGDTQYF.

The chain carries TRBV5-1 and TRBJ2-5; tentative D call: TRBD1 (6 bases). The V end was cut by 4 bases, the J end by 7 bases, with 17 bases between. This CDR3 has 14 residues. CDR1 is SGHRS and CDR2 is YFSETQ in the germline V gene. The CDR3 here is CASSPEQGQWTQYF. In DNA, the CDR3 is TGCGCCAGCAGCCCGGAACAGGGCCAATGGACCCAGTACTTC.

The chain is built from TRBV5-6 and TRBJ1-4; D is unresolved. CDR1 and CDR2 (germline): SGHDT, YYEEEE. The CDR3 sequence is 15 residues long. The V end lost 0 bases, the J end lost 6 bases, and 12 bases lay between the germline ends. In DNA, the CDR3 is TGTGCCAGCAGCTTGGTGGGGTTACCTCATGAAAAACTGTTTTTT. It encodes CASSLVGLPHEKLFF.

This rearrangement joins TRBV5-6 to TRBJ2-2; D is ambiguous. Trimming shortened V by 0 bases and J by 3 bases, and 6 bases separated the two germline ends. There are 14 residues in the CDR3. In germline, CDR1 is SGHDT, CDR2 YYEEEE. In nucleotides, the CDR3 is TGTGCCAGCAGCTTGGGCACGTACACCGGGGAGCTGTTTTTT. It yields the protein CASSLGTYTGELFF.

The CDR3: CSADPAGDTQYF. CDR3 nucleotides: TGCAGCGCCGACCCGGCCGGGGATACGCAGTATTTT. The chain has TRBV29-1 and TRBJ2-3; no clear D gene. The V end lost 7 bases, the J end lost 6 bases, and 14 bases lay between the germline ends. The CDR3 is 12 residues long. Per the germline V gene, CDR1 is SQVTM and CDR2 is ANQGSEA.

The chain links TRBV18 to TRBJ2-4; D possibly corresponds to TRBD1 (5 bases). The V gene lost 2 bases and the J gene lost 6 bases, with 14 bases spanning the gap. CDR3 length equals 15 residues. Per germline, CDR1 KGHSH and CDR2 LQKENI. The CDR3 loop reads CASSPDSGGANIQYF. The DNA of the CDR3 is TGTGCCAGCTCACCAGACAGTGGTGGTGCAAACATTCAGTACTTC.

This clone showed up just a few times. The CDR3 here is CASSRMSGTLYYEQYF. CDR3 nucleotide sequence: TGTGCCAGCAGCCGGATGTCCGGGACCTTATACTACGAGCAGTACTTC. This chain joins TRBV5-8 and TRBJ2-7; D is perhaps TRBD1 or TRBD2 (5 bases each). The CDR3 spans 16 residues. The germline V and J ends were trimmed by 4 bases and 3 bases, with 20 bases remaining between them. Germline-derived CDR1 and CDR2 are SGHTS and YDEGEE.

The chain uses TRBV5-5 and TRBJ2-7, with TRBD1 identical over 7 bases. Germline trimming cut 5 bases from V and 2 bases from J; bases unmatched to any gene: 10. Germline values: CDR1 SGHKS, CDR2 YYEKEE (reference sequence). The CDR3 has 15 residues. The DNA of the CDR3 is TGTGCCAGCAGGCTTCTGGGGACAGCGACCTACGAGCAGTACTTC. Its translation is CASRLLGTATYEQYF.

The chain combines TRBV6-4 with TRBJ2-7; unclear D gene. The CDR3 loop spans 14 amino acids. Germline V gene sequence: CDR1 MRHNA, CDR2 SNTAGT. Trimming pared 5 bases from V and 1 base from J, leaving 12 bases between. The CDR3 loop is CASSPTELSYEQYF. The CDR3 DNA reads as TGTGCCAGCAGTCCGACCGAACTATCCTACGAGCAGTACTTC.

The chain recombines TRBV5-1 with TRBJ2-3; 8 bases agree with TRBD2. There are 15 residues in the CDR3. V gave up 2 bases and J gave up 0 bases; unmatched junction bases: 2. Per germline, CDR1 SGHRS and CDR2 YFSETQ. CDR3 sequence reads: CASSLSSGSTDTQYF. The DNA for the CDR3 is TGCGCCAGCAGCTTATCTAGCGGGAGCACAGATACGCAGTATTTT.

CDR3 sequence (DNA): TGTGCCACAGAAAATTGGGGGGAAAAGGATGCTGGCTACACCTTC. Translating it yields CATENWGEKDAGYTF. J is TRBJ1-2 and V is TRBV10-3; perhaps TRBD1 as D (5 bases). The CDR3 length is 15 residues. Germline V gives CDR1 ENHRY, CDR2 SYGVKD. V was cut by 10 bases and J by 7 bases, with 25 bases left in between.

The chain uses TRBV28 and TRBJ2-7, with TRBD2 identical over 10 bases. Germline loops: CDR1 MDHEN, CDR2 SYDVKM. Trimming removed 2 bases from V and 3 bases from J; junction bases left unmatched: 4. CDR3 size: 15 residues. The CDR3 DNA sequence: TGTGCCAGCAGTTTAGCGTCTAGCGGGGGCTACGAGCAGTACTTC. It codes for CASSLASSGGYEQYF.

This clone has at least ten counts. V and J are TRBV20-1 and TRBJ1-5, with TRBD1 matching over 9 bases. The V gene's germline CDR1 is DFQATT and CDR2 SNEGSKA (reference sequence). Germline trimming cut 3 bases from V and 5 bases from J; bases unmatched to any gene: 11. The CDR3 extends over 16 amino acids. The CDR3 sequence: CSASNSEQGADQPQHF. CDR3 coding DNA: TGCAGTGCTAGTAACTCTGAACAGGGGGCTGATCAGCCCCAGCATTTT.

In its sample, this clone was seen a few times. The chain recombines TRBV6-5 with TRBJ1-3; D is unresolved. Trimming removed 4 bases at V and 0 bases at J, with 13 bases between. The germline V gene has CDR1 MNHEY and CDR2 SVGAGI. CDR3 length equals 16 residues. Here the CDR3 DNA reads TGTGCCAGCAGTTTAAGGACGGAACACTCTGGAAACACCATATATTTT. It yields the protein CASSLRTEHSGNTIYF.

This CDR3 reads CASSQDFSHNSPLHF. The CDR3 DNA sequence: TGTGCCAGCTCACAGGACTTTTCGCATAATTCACCCCTCCACTTT. V usage is TRBV18 and J usage is TRBJ1-6; D is unresolved. The CDR3 contains 15 residues. Between the trimmed V and J ends, which lost 4 bases and 5 bases, there was a span of 12 bases. Germline lookup yields CDR1 KGHSH and CDR2 LQKENI.

Concerning this clone: The DNA is left out, because the CDR3 cannot be placed on it with certainty; the CDR3 is given as TCRdb lists it. The chain employs TRBV24-1 and TRBJ1-4. Germline lookup yields CDR1 KGHDR and CDR2 SFDVKD. The CDR3 comprises 19 residues, both ends counted. CDR3 sequence: CATRAHVGELLLALKNCFF.

The J gene is TRBJ2-5, the V gene TRBV7-2; 9 positions agree with TRBD1. V dropped 5 bases and J dropped 5; count of bases not matched to a gene: 9. CDR3 size: 15 residues. CDR1 and CDR2 from the germline V gene are SGHTA and FQGNSA. CDR3: CASSPPGTGRETQYF. The CDR3 DNA reads TGTGCCAGCAGCCCACCTGGGACAGGGAGGGAGACCCAGTACTTC.

The V call is TRBV10-3, the J call TRBJ2-2; possibly TRBD1 for D (6 bases). Trimming cost V 7 bases and J 3 bases, with 12 bases left between them. Germline assignment: CDR1 ENHRY and CDR2 SYGVKD. The CDR3 contains 14 residues. CDR3 in DNA: TGTGCCATCATGGGACACCCAGACACCGGGGAGCTGTTTTTT. Encoded protein: CAIMGHPDTGELFF.

This sequence joins TRBV30 and TRBJ1-5; D is possibly TRBD1 (6 bases). CDR3 length: 14 residues. The germline gives CDR1 GTSNPN, CDR2 SVGIG (reference sequence). V lost 1 base, J lost 7 bases, and 14 bases lay in between. CDR3 loop: CAWSAQGRAQPQHF. In nucleotides, the CDR3 is TGTGCCTGGAGTGCACAGGGCAGGGCACAGCCCCAGCATTTT.

The CDR3 region is CASSLASGAVMTEAFF. The CDR3 nucleotides are TGTGCCAGCAGCTTGGCCTCCGGGGCGGTGATGACTGAAGCTTTCTTT. V gene TRBV5-5 combines with J gene TRBJ1-1; D is possibly TRBD1 (5 bases). CDR3 length: 16 residues. Germline V gene sequence: CDR1 SGHKS, CDR2 YYEKEE (reference sequence). V was cut by 0 bases and J by 5 bases, with 17 bases left in between.

This clone occurred once. The rearrangement joins TRBV2 to TRBJ1-5; D call uncertain. This CDR3 spans 14 amino acids. The V and J ends lost 7 bases and 7 bases respectively, with 17 bases between them. The germline gives CDR1 SNHLY, CDR2 FYNNEI. The CDR3 sequence: CASTDGTGEQPQHF. The CDR3 DNA reads as TGTGCCAGCACTGACGGCACGGGAGAGCAGCCCCAGCATTTT. The full variable domain, with the rest looked up from reference TRBV2 and TRBJ1-5, is EPEVTQTPSHQVTQMGQEVILRCVPISNHLYFYWYRQILGQKVEFLVSFYNNEISEKSEIFDDQFSVERPDGSNFTLKIRSTKLEDSAMYFCASTDGTGEQPQHFGDGTRLSIL.

V is TRBV3-1 (or the pseudogene TRBV3-2) and J is TRBJ1-2; a weak D match, TRBD1 (5 bases). The CDR3 has 15 amino acids. The germline CDR1 and CDR2 sequences are LGHDT and YNNKEL (reference sequence). Trimming cost V 4 bases and J 8 bases, with 20 bases left between them. In nucleotides, the CDR3 is TGTGCCAGCAGCCCGGACGGCAGCCCATCAGGGGGCTACACCTTC. It encodes CASSPDGSPSGGYTF.

The V gene is TRBV7-9, the J gene TRBJ1-4, with D unresolved. The CDR3 has 15 amino acids. V was cut by 5 bases and J by 5 bases, with 15 bases left in between. The germline V gene has CDR1 SEHNR and CDR2 FQNEAQ (reference sequence). The chain's CDR3 is CASSGWKTENEKLFF. CDR3 coding DNA: TGTGCCAGCAGCGGGTGGAAAACCGAGAATGAAAAACTGTTTTTT.

The CDR3 loop reads CASSRFADRVNEQFF. CDR3 DNA sequence: TGTGCCAGCAGCAGATTCGCGGACAGGGTCAATGAGCAGTTCTTC. This chain connects TRBV7-3 to TRBJ2-1; 8 bases map to TRBD1. Trimming removed 5 bases from V and 6 bases from J; junction bases left unmatched: 9. This CDR3 has 15 amino acids. Germline V CDR1 and CDR2: SGHTA, FQGTGA.